These 7 T cell receptor beta chains came from one sample sequenced in a study of identical twins. MiXCR was run by TCRdb on the 5' RACE reads, yielding one entry per CDR3 protein. The table has more than 650,000 distinct CDR3 sequences, 6% to 6.5% seen once. The sequencing input was naive T cells sorted from blood. The receptors come from a man aged 18 to 30 in good health.

This clonotype was seen many times. This rearrangement joins TRBV20-1 to TRBJ2-7; 8 nucleotides align to TRBD2. The germline CDR1 and CDR2 sequences are DFQATT and SNEGSKA (reference sequence). This CDR3 has 11 residues. The DNA of the CDR3 is TGCAGACTAGCGGATTACTACGAGCAGTACTTC. It codes for CRLADYYEQYF.

This rearrangement joins TRBV5-1 to TRBJ2-7; D remains ambiguous. The CDR3 runs to 14 residues. Per germline, CDR1 SGHRS and CDR2 YFSETQ. The ends were cut back, 3 bases at V and 3 bases at J, with 13 bases in the middle. The CDR3 region has the DNA TGCGCCAGCAGCTCCCCCCCAGGATACTACGAGCAGTACTTC. Translation gives CASSSPPGYYEQYF.

This clonotype was observed many times. The J gene is TRBJ2-3, the V gene TRBV4-1, with 9 nucleotides matching TRBD2. Germline V gene lookup returns CDR1 MGHRA and CDR2 YSYEKL. After removal of 2 bases from V and 3 bases from J, the junction contained 6 bases not matched to a gene. This CDR3 region has 16 residues. CDR3 sequence reads: CASSQTTSGDTDTQYF. The CDR3 DNA reads TGCGCCAGCAGCCAAACGACTAGCGGAGATACAGATACGCAGTATTTT.

This clonotype has a count of ten or more. The rearrangement links TRBV4-3 to TRBJ2-3, with 13 bases fitting TRBD2. The germline V gene encodes CDR1 LGHNA and CDR2 YSLEER. V shed 0 bases, J shed 3 bases, and the junction held 6 bases outside the gene matches. This CDR3 is built from 18 residues. The CDR3 DNA reads TGCGCCAGCAGCCAAGAGCCCGGGACTAGCGGGACGACAGATACGCAGTATTTT. Translation: CASSQEPGTSGTTDTQYF.

This clonotype was seen ten or more times. J is TRBJ2-3 and V is TRBV5-1, with D maybe TRBD2 (6 bases). V was clipped by 2 bases and J by 5 bases, with 12 bases between them. The CDR3 extends over 14 amino acids. Germline CDR1 and CDR2: SGHRS and YFSETQ. The CDR3 loop reads CASSLLAVQDTQYF. Written as DNA, the CDR3 is TGCGCCAGCAGCTTATTAGCGGTTCAAGATACGCAGTATTTT.

This clonotype showed up just a few times. An end of the junction differs from the germline gene, which may be a read error. The V call is TRBV11-2, the J call TRBJ2-5, with unresolved D. CDR3 length: 14 residues. Germline CDR1 SGHAT, CDR2 FQNNGV. In DNA, the CDR3 is TGTGCCAGCAGCCTAGACCCTATCGGGGAGACCCAGTACTTC. Its translation is CASSLDPIGETQYF. The entire variable domain, with the rest obtained from reference TRBV11-2 and TRBJ2-5, is as follows: EAGVAQSPRYKIIEKRQSVAFWCNPISGHATLYWYQQILGQGPKLLIQFQNNGVVDDSQLPKDRFSAERLKGVDSTLKIQPAKLEDSAVYLCASSLDPIGETQYFGPGTRLLVL.

This clonotype has ten or more counts. The CDR3 region has the DNA TGTGCCACCACGTCTAGCGTGAACACCGGGGAGCTGTTTTTT. This codes for CATTSSVNTGELFF. The chain carries TRBV6-1 and TRBJ2-2, with D possibly being TRBD2 (6 bases). CDR1 is MNHNS, CDR2 SASEGT, per germline. Trimming left V 10 bases short and J 1 base short, with 13 bases between. The CDR3 extends over 14 amino acids.